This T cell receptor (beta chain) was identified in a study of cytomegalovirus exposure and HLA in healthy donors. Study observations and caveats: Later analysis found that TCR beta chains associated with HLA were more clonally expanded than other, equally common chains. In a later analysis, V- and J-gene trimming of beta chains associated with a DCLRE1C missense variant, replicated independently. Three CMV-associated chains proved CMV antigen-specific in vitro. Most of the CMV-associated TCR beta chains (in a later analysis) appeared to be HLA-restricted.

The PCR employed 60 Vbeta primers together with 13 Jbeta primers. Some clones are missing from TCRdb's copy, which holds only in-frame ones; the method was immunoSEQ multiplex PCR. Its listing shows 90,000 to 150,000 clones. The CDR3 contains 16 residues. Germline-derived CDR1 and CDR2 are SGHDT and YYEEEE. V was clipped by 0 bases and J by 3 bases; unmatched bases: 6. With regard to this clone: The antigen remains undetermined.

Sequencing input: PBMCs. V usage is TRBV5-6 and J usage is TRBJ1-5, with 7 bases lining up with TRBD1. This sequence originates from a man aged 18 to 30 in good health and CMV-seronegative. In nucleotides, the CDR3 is TGTGCCAGCAGCTTGGAGAGAGGACAGGCCAATCAGCCCCAGCATTTT. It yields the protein CASSLERGQANQPQHF.